Below, 30 T cell receptor beta chains from the same sample are listed, as sequenced in a study of blood T cells in healthy people across ages. Then a second PCR, running roughly 7 to 11 cycles, was carried out with a sample-barcoded 5' primer and a J-beta primer mix. TCRdb ran MiXCR on the 5' RACE reads and lists one entry per CDR3 protein. Here the sample spans some 800,000 distinct CDR3 sequences, 44% being singletons. Sequenced material: blood. The receptors derive from a man aged 60-69 years in good health.

V gene TRBV4-3 combines with J gene TRBJ1-2; D gene uncertain. Per germline, CDR1 LGHNA and CDR2 YSLEER. V shed 0 bases and J shed 7 bases, with 15 bases lying between them. The CDR3 spans 15 residues. The CDR3 nucleotides are TGCGCCAGCAGCCAAGATCCGGAGGCCAGGTTTGGCTACACCTTC. It yields the protein CASSQDPEARFGYTF.

The chain links TRBV2 to TRBJ2-3; D is possibly TRBD1 or TRBD2 (5 bases each). The CDR3 consists of 14 residues. V shed 6 bases and J shed 5 bases, with 15 bases lying between them. Germline CDR1 reads SNHLY; CDR2 reads FYNNEI. The CDR3 is CASSRDGRLDTQYF. The CDR3 DNA follows: TGTGCCAGCAGCCGGGACGGACGCTTAGATACGCAGTATTTT.

About this clonotype: The germline gene is not matched at one end of the junction; a read error may be the cause. V usage is TRBV18 and J usage is TRBJ2-5, with TRBD2 as a possible D gene (6 bases). Germline CDR1 is KGHSH and CDR2 is LQKENI. This CDR3 comprises 14 residues. CDR3 sequence: CASSPRDSPGAQYF. The CDR3 bases are TGCGCCAGCTCACCACGCGACTCCCCGGGAGCCCAGTACTTC.

This chain connects TRBV7-2 to TRBJ2-5; D is unresolved. This CDR3 comprises 14 residues. Germline CDR1 SGHTA, CDR2 FQGNSA. Trimming left V 3 bases short and J 2 bases short, with 10 bases between. The CDR3 loop reads CASSFAATQETQYF. The CDR3, as DNA: TGTGCCAGCAGCTTCGCAGCGACACAAGAGACCCAGTACTTC.

The rearrangement links TRBV10-2 to TRBJ1-1; 8 bases map to TRBD1. CDR1 and CDR2 from the germline V gene are WSHSY and SAAADI. The CDR3 loop spans 16 amino acids. The V and J ends lost 2 bases and 3 bases, in that order; junction bases with no gene match: 8. CDR3 coding DNA: TGCGCCAGCAGTGAGGGGCCAGGGGGCGAATACACTGAAGCTTTCTTT. Translating it yields CASSEGPGGEYTEAFF.

The genes are TRBV6-2 or TRBV6-3 and TRBJ1-4, with a weak D call TRBD1 (5 bases). The CDR3 spans 13 residues. V was clipped by 10 bases and J by 7 bases, with 16 bases between them. Per germline, CDR1 MNHEY and CDR2 SVGEGT. The CDR3 reads CATGGGAGEKLFF. CDR3 DNA sequence: TGTGCCACGGGCGGTGGGGCCGGTGAAAAACTGTTTTTT.

The chain joins TRBV5-1 to TRBJ2-1; 12 bases agree with TRBD2. V trimming: 1 base; J trimming: 12 bases; junction bases outside the gene matches: 8. CDR1 is SGHRS and CDR2 is YFSETQ in the germline V gene. The CDR3 loop spans 15 amino acids. In nucleotides, the CDR3 is TGCGCCAGCAGCTTGTCAGGGACTAGCGGGTCTAGGCAGTTCTTC. It translates to CASSLSGTSGSRQFF.

The chain joins TRBV29-1 to TRBJ2-1, with 7 bases that match TRBD2. The CDR3 runs to 15 residues. The J segment lost 1 base and the V segment lost 4 bases, leaving 7 bases of the junction unmatched. Germline CDR1 SQVTM, CDR2 ANQGSEA. The CDR3 nucleotides are TGCAGCGTTGTTAGCGGGCCTGTATCCTACAATGAGCAGTTCTTC. It encodes CSVVSGPVSYNEQFF.

In this sample, this clonotype turned up many times. The rearrangement joins TRBV27 to TRBJ2-7; 11 bases are shared with TRBD1. Germline V gene data show CDR1 as MNHEY and CDR2 as SMNVEV (reference sequence). This CDR3 comprises 15 residues. V shed 6 bases, J shed 2 bases, and the junction held 6 bases outside the gene matches. CDR3 loop: CASRSPGQGAYEQYF. In DNA, the CDR3 is TGTGCCAGCAGATCACCGGGACAGGGGGCCTACGAGCAGTACTTC.

V gene TRBV7-9 combines with J gene TRBJ1-1; no reliable D call. The V gene's germline CDR1 is SEHNR and CDR2 FQNEAQ (reference sequence). V dropped 5 bases and J dropped 2 bases, with 12 bases sitting between them. The length of the CDR3 is 14 residues. This chain's CDR3 is CASSRRTGNTEAFF. The CDR3 DNA reads as TGTGCCAGCAGCCGTCGGACCGGAAACACTGAAGCTTTCTTT.

In this sample, this clonotype turned up many times. The V call is TRBV10-3, the J call TRBJ2-1; 14 bases line up with TRBD2. This CDR3 has 17 amino acids. V shed 5 bases and J 10 bases; nucleotides not matched to a gene: 13. Germline V gene sequence: CDR1 ENHRY, CDR2 SYGVKD. The CDR3 DNA follows: TGTGCCATCAGTCGAACAAAGACTAGCGGGGGGGCATGGGAGCAGTTCTTC. It codes for CAISRTKTSGGAWEQFF.

The rearrangement joins TRBV7-2 to TRBJ2-5; 7 nucleotides line up with TRBD2. V lost 5 bases, J lost 4 bases, and 7 bases stayed unmatched. This CDR3 contains 14 residues. The germline V gene encodes CDR1 SGHTA and CDR2 FQGNSA. The CDR3 here is CASSPSGRTETQYF. As DNA, the CDR3 is TGTGCCAGCAGCCCCTCCGGGAGGACAGAGACCCAGTACTTC.

The chain carries TRBV5-1 and TRBJ2-7; D gene uncertain. Germline CDR1 is SGHRS and CDR2 is YFSETQ. CDR3 size: 14 residues. With 6 bases removed from V and 1 base from J, the gap between germline ends came to 14 bases. CDR3 nucleotide sequence: TGCGCCAGCAACGCTGACATGCCGTCCTACGAGCAGTACTTC. It codes for CASNADMPSYEQYF.

This chain uses TRBV6-2 or TRBV6-3 with TRBJ1-5; weak D call: TRBD1 (6 bases). The CDR3 spans 14 residues. The V gene lost 6 bases and the J gene lost 3 bases, with 12 bases spanning the gap. CDR1 and CDR2 from the germline V gene are MNHEY and SVGEGT. The CDR3 DNA sequence: TGTGCCAGCAGATTGGACAGAAACAATCAGCCCCAGCATTTT. Residues: CASRLDRNNQPQHF.

This clonotype appeared a few times. The chain recombines TRBV6-6 with TRBJ2-7; D is undetermined. Trimming took off 0 bases at V and 2 bases at J, with 5 bases between the two ends. CDR3 length equals 13 residues. Germline V lookup: CDR1 MNHNY, CDR2 SVGAGI (reference sequence). This CDR3 reads CASSYSGTYEQYF. The CDR3 bases are TGTGCCAGCAGTTACTCTGGTACCTACGAGCAGTACTTC.

The CDR3 nucleotides are TGTGCCAGCAGCCCGATGGGGACTAGCGCTCGCTTTCATGAGCAGTTCTTC. Translated, it gives CASSPMGTSARFHEQFF. This chain uses TRBV11-2 with TRBJ2-1; TRBD2 agrees at 10 bases. This CDR3 comprises 17 residues. V lost 5 bases to trimming and J lost 8 bases; unmatched junction nucleotides: 15. The germline V gene encodes CDR1 SGHAT and CDR2 FQNNGV.

This clonotype showed up just a few times. CDR3 sequence reads: CASSQDNKGAGHRGYTF. The CDR3 nucleotides read TGCGCCAGCAGCCAAGATAATAAAGGGGCAGGCCATCGGGGCTACACCTTC. This rearrangement joins TRBV4-3 to TRBJ1-2, with D maybe TRBD1 (5 bases). Germline V gene lookup returns CDR1 LGHNA and CDR2 YSLEER. V shed 0 bases and J shed 8 bases, with 22 bases lying between them. This CDR3 is built from 17 residues.

Concerning this clonotype itself: This could be a read error, since a much larger clone is one nucleotide away. This chain uses TRBV29-1 with TRBJ2-4; D is undetermined. Near its end, the DNA agrees better with TRBJ2-7, so the J call may be wrong. The germline gives CDR1 SQVTM, CDR2 ANQGSEA. The CDR3 is 13 residues long. The CDR3 DNA reads TGCAGCGTTGAAGAGGACCAGTCCTACGAGCAGTACTTC. It is translated as CSVEEDQSYEQYF.

In its sample, this clonotype was seen a few times. This chain links TRBV12-3 or TRBV12-4 with TRBJ1-2; 8 bases match TRBD1. There are 15 residues in the CDR3. After removal of 3 bases from V and 8 bases from J, the junction contained 11 bases not matched to a gene. The CDR3 DNA sequence: TGTGCCAGCAGTTTGGATACCGGGACAGGAGGCGGCTACACCTTC. Translation: CASSLDTGTGGGYTF.

This chain uses TRBV28 with TRBJ2-1, with D possibly TRBD2 on 7 matching bases. The DNA end is a closer match to TRBJ2-7, so the J assignment may be wrong. The CDR3 runs to 13 residues. In germline, CDR1 is MDHEN, CDR2 SYDVKM. The CDR3 DNA reads as TGTGCCAGCATTAAGGGGGGGACCTACGAGCAGTACTTC. It specifies CASIKGGTYEQYF.

This clonotype showed up many times. The gene calls are TRBV29-1 and TRBJ2-1; D gene ambiguous. The CDR3 extends over 16 amino acids. With 5 bases removed from V and 7 bases from J, the gap between germline ends came to 24 bases. Germline-derived CDR1 and CDR2 are SQVTM and ANQGSEA. CDR3 protein: CSVPKVGVRIRNEQFF. The CDR3 nucleotides are TGCAGCGTTCCTAAGGTTGGGGTTCGGATTCGAAATGAGCAGTTCTTC.

This chain uses TRBV4-3 with TRBJ1-1; D is uncertain. This CDR3 is 13 amino acids long. Germline CDR1 and CDR2: LGHNA and YSLEER. The V end lost 0 bases, the J end lost 8 bases, and 10 bases lay between the germline ends. The CDR3 reads CASSQDIMTEAFF. Written as DNA, the CDR3 is TGCGCCAGCAGCCAAGATATTATGACCGAAGCTTTCTTT.

This clonotype has just a few counts. The chain combines TRBV6-5 with TRBJ2-5; TRBD1 agrees at 9 bases. The tail of the sequence fits TRBJ2-7 better, so the J call may be wrong. Germline values: CDR1 MNHEY, CDR2 SVGAGI. The CDR3 has 15 amino acids. CDR3 nucleotide sequence: TGTGCCAGCAGTTACACCGGGACAGGGTTCTACGAGCAGTACTTC. Amino acid sequence: CASSYTGTGFYEQYF.

This chain joins TRBV5-4 and TRBJ2-3; D uncertain. The ends were cut back, 0 bases at V and 12 bases at J, with 11 bases in the middle. CDR1 and CDR2 (germline): SGHNT, YYREEE (reference sequence). This CDR3 comprises 12 residues. The CDR3 region has the DNA TGTGCCAGCAGCTTGGAGGTGACCCATCAGTATTTT. This sequence encodes CASSLEVTHQYF.

The chain joins TRBV10-2 to TRBJ2-1; D unclear. This CDR3 spans 12 amino acids. Trimming stripped 3 bases from V and 7 bases from J, with 7 bases between. Germline V CDR1 and CDR2: WSHSY, SAAADI. As DNA, the CDR3 is TGCGCCAGCAGTGATTGGATTAATGAGCAGTTCTTC. Residues: CASSDWINEQFF.

Ten or more counts support this clonotype. The chain recombines TRBV4-2 with TRBJ1-2, with D tentatively TRBD1 (5 bases). The ends were cut back, 4 bases at V and 4 bases at J, with 10 bases in the middle. The germline V gene encodes CDR1 LGHNA and CDR2 YNFKEQ. This CDR3 has 13 amino acids. The CDR3 nucleotides read TGTGCCAGCAGCCCCGACAGATCCTATGGCTACACCTTC. Its translation is CASSPDRSYGYTF.

This clonotype was recorded a few times. The chain is built from TRBV7-2 and TRBJ2-2; weak D call: TRBD2 (6 bases). The V and J ends lost 6 bases and 3 bases respectively, with 11 bases between them. The germline V gene encodes CDR1 SGHTA and CDR2 FQGNSA. The length of the CDR3 is 14 residues. CDR3: CASRTGLHTGELFF. DNA of the CDR3: TGTGCCAGCAGAACGGGACTCCACACCGGGGAGCTGTTTTTT.

The genes are TRBV28 and TRBJ1-5, with TRBD1 matching over 9 bases. V dropped 6 bases and J dropped 7; count of bases not matched to a gene: 7. This CDR3 comprises 14 residues. Looked up from germline, CDR1 is MDHEN and CDR2 is SYDVKM. The CDR3 DNA reads TGTGCCAGCAGAACGGGACAGGGAGGGCAGCCCCAGCATTTT. Translation gives CASRTGQGGQPQHF. The full variable domain, its missing parts supplied by reference TRBV28 and TRBJ1-5, is DVKVTQSSRYLVKRTGEKVFLECVQDMDHENMFWYRQDPGLGLRLIYFSYDVKMKEKGDIPEGYSVSREKKERFSLILESASTNQTSMYLCASRTGQGGQPQHFGDGTRLSIL.

This clonotype showed up just a few times. This rearrangement joins TRBV6-5 to TRBJ1-4, with D possibly being TRBD1 (6 bases). CDR3 length: 15 residues. Trimming shortened V by 0 bases and J by 8 bases, and 13 bases separated the two germline ends. Germline CDR1 and CDR2: MNHEY and SVGAGI. In nucleotides, the CDR3 is TGTGCCAGCAGTTACTCCGGGGGGCTACGGGAAAAACTGTTTTTT. As protein: CASSYSGGLREKLFF.

This clonotype has only a few counts. The chain couples TRBV20-1 to TRBJ2-7, with D tentatively TRBD1 (5 bases). Germline V CDR1 and CDR2: DFQATT, SNEGSKA (reference sequence). Deletions cut 2 bases from V and 12 bases from J, with 17 bases between. The CDR3 runs 12 residues. The CDR3 DNA reads as TGCAGTGCTAGAATAGAAGGGGCCAGGGTGTACTTC. It codes for CSARIEGARVYF.